This TCR beta chain was sequenced during a study of T cell responses to AZD1222 COVID-19 vaccine. This clone was seen just once. Its specificity is not known. Deletions cut 4 bases from V and 4 bases from J, with 10 bases between. This CDR3 spans 14 amino acids. Germline V CDR1 and CDR2: KGHDR, SFDVKD. Assay used: immunoSEQ multiplex PCR; TCRdb lists only in-frame clones, some missing. Of fewer than 120,000 clones listed, roughly four fifths were seen once; the top ten hold 3.5% to 5.5%. The study's findings and limits: Epitopes outside B.1.351 and B.1.1.7 mutated regions reportedly drew nearly half of spike TCRs. Seropositive at baseline were only a handful of AZD1222 recipients. Females outnumbered males among donors, who were mostly white British; clonal diversity was possibly underestimated. Increases in Spike-specific TCR breadth and depth were seen after two AZD1222 doses.

Specimen: peripheral blood, collected on day 0 of AZD1222 vaccination. V is TRBV24-1 and J is TRBJ1-5; no clear D gene. The clonotype comes from an adult in good health. CDR3 bases: TGTGCCACCAGTGAAACAGAGTATAATCAGCCCCAGCATTTT. This sequence encodes CATSETEYNQPQHF.